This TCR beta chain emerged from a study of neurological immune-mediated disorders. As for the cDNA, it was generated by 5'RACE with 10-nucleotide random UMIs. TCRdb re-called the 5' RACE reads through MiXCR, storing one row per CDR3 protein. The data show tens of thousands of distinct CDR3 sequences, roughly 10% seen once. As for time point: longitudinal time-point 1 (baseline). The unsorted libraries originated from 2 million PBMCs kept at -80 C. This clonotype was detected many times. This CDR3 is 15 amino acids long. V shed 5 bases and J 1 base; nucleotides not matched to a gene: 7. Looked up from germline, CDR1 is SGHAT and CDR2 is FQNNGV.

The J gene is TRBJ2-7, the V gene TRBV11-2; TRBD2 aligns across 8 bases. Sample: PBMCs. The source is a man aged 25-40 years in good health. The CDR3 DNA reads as TGTGCCAGCAGCCGCGGGATAGCGGGGTCCTACGAGCAGTACTTC. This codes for CASSRGIAGSYEQYF.